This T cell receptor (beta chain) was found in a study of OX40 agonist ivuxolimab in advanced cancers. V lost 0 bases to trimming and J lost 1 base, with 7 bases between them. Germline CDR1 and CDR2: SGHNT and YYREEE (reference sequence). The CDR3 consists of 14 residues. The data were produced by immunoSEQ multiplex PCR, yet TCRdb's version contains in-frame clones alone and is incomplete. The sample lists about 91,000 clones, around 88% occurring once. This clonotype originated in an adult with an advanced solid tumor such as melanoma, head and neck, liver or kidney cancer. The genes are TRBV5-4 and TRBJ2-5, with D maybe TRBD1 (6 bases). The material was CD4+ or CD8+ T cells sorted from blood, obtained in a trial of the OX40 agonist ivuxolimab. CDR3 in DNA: TGTGCCAGCAGCTTGGCGACAGGCCAAGAGACCCAGTACTTC. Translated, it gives CASSLATGQETQYF.